This T cell receptor (beta chain) comes out of a study of CD4 T cells in relation to SARS-CoV-2 and coronaviruses. The unexposed donors gave CD4+ T cells in about 2011-2018, prior to COVID-19. The cells were cultured for around ten days before CD4+ T cells were isolated. Half the medium was replaced with IL-2 medium on days 3 and 7. Worth noting for this clone: Its antigen is not known.

Method: immunoSEQ multiplex PCR; TCRdb's copy keeps in-frame clones and lacks some. This sample has more than 15,000 clones; 78% occur once, and the top ten carry roughly a fifth. The CDR3 has 14 residues. Trimming stripped 7 bases from V and 4 bases from J, with 18 bases between. The germline V gene has CDR1 SQVTM and CDR2 ANQGSEA. The chain carries TRBV29-1 and TRBJ2-3; the D gene could be TRBD1 or TRBD2 (5 bases each). The sequenced material came from CD4+ T cells from PBMCs, cultured in vitro. The clonotype originates from a human donor in good health. CDR3 DNA sequence: TGCAGCGCCGAATTGGGGACGAGACCAGATACGCAGTATTTT. Amino acids: CSAELGTRPDTQYF.